The entry that follows covers one TCR beta chain sequence. This specimen comes from a study of tumor-infiltrating lymphocytes in primary liver carcinoma. As for the study in general: Recorded tumor stage was T1-T3 N0M0, with diameters of roughly 4.2 to 10 cm.

Blood RNA came from unsorted whole blood; germline DNA was also extracted. The template, approximately 500 ng total RNA, yielded TCR beta cDNA made with a constant-region primer. Construction of TCR beta libraries relied on three successive nested multiplex PCR rounds employing slightly modified ARM-PCR. For around 9 cycles apiece, the opening two PCR rounds ran with TRBV1-TRBV30 forward primers and a C-beta reverse primer. TCRdb passed the multiplex PCR reads through MiXCR, listing each CDR3 protein once. The repertoire has about 310,000 distinct CDR3 sequences, more than 55% of them found once; the top ten carry about 17%. There are 15 residues in the CDR3. The germline CDR1 and CDR2 sequences are LGHNA and YSLEER. Deletions cut 5 bases from V and 3 bases from J, with 17 bases between.

The sequencing sample was made of peripheral blood. This receptor was identified in a young woman with primary liver carcinoma and hepatitis B virus infection. V is TRBV4-3 and J is TRBJ2-7; possibly TRBD1 for D (6 bases). The chain's CDR3 is CASSTHDRDIYEQYF. The CDR3 coding sequence is TGCGCCAGCAGCACCCATGATAGGGACATCTACGAGCAGTACTTC.